The rows below give T cell receptor beta chains drawn from one sample of a study of T cell responses to AZD1222 COVID-19 vaccine. Assay: immunoSEQ multiplex PCR; the TCRdb copy retains only in-frame clones and omits some. The sample carries 100,000 or so clones, about 88% recorded once. The input for sequencing was peripheral blood, taken on day 0 of AZD1222 vaccination. These receptors were collected from an adult in good health. The CDR3 runs from the conserved cysteine through the conserved F or W. D genes are given only for firm matches. Size is omitted from some rows. Given values are once, few, many or a class for expanded clones.

clone_size | d_call | j_call | v_call | cdr3_aa | cdr3_nt
- | TRBD1 | TRBJ1-2 | TRBV29-1 | CSVWTGRMDGYTF | TGCAGCGTCTGGACAGGGAGGATGGATGGCTACACCTTC
- | - | TRBJ2-2 | TRBV13 | CASSSFEVWTENTGELFF | TGTGCCAGCAGCAGTTTTGAAGTTTGGACGGAGAACACCGGGGAGCTGTTTTTT
- | TRBD1 | TRBJ1-4 | TRBV3-1/TRBV3-2 | CASSHSQSTGPNEKLFF | TGTGCCAGCAGCCACTCTCAATCGACAGGGCCTAATGAAAAACTGTTTTTT
- | - | TRBJ2-3 | TRBV5-1 | CASSLGGQTSTDTQYF | TGCGCCAGCAGCTTGGGTGGACAGACTAGCACAGATACGCAGTATTTT
- | - | TRBJ1-5 | TRBV19 | CASSISHGVYSNQPQHF | TGTGCCAGTAGTATTTCACACGGGGTCTATAGCAATCAGCCCCAGCATTTT
- | - | TRBJ1-2 | TRBV7-2 | CASSSNPGRANYGYTF | TGTGCCAGCAGCTCCAACCCCGGGCGGGCTAACTATGGCTACACCTTC
- | - | TRBJ1-2 | TRBV5-6 | CASSLAGIRYGYTF | TGTGCCAGCAGCTTGGCTGGGATCCGCTATGGCTACACCTTC
- | - | TRBJ1-2 | TRBV7-8 | CASSFTTGVGYTF | TGTGCCAGCAGCTTCACTACGGGAGTGGGCTACACCTTC
once | TRBD2 | TRBJ2-6 | TRBV4-3 | CASSQDLMGLGSGANVLTF | TGCGCCAGCAGCCAAGATCTTATGGGACTAGGCTCTGGGGCCAACGTCCTGACTTTC
- | - | TRBJ1-4 | TRBV18 | CASSTERGAGPANEKLFF | TGTGCCAGCTCCACGGAGAGAGGAGCCGGCCCGGCTAATGAAAAACTGTTTTTT
- | TRBD1 | TRBJ2-3 | TRBV3-1/TRBV3-2 | CASSQSGQLTDTQYF | TGTGCCAGCAGCCAATCGGGACAGCTCACAGATACGCAGTATTTT
- | - | TRBJ1-1 | TRBV6-1 | CASSEAIPGQTEAFF | TGTGCCAGCAGTGAAGCGATTCCCGGACAGACTGAAGCTTTCTTT
- | - | TRBJ1-2 | TRBV6-5 | CASKLEVGGYTF | TGTGCCAGCAAGCTAGAGGTGGGTGGCTACACCTTC
few | - | TRBJ1-1 | TRBV20-1 | CSAIDIEAFF | TGCAGTGCTATTGACATTGAAGCTTTCTTT
- | - | TRBJ1-2 | TRBV5-8 | CASSQPGRGNYGYTF | TGTGCCAGCAGCCAACCTGGGCGGGGGAACTATGGCTACACCTTC
- | - | TRBJ1-4 | TRBV30 | CAWSAGVEKLFF | TGTGCCTGGAGTGCTGGGGTTGAAAAACTGTTTTTT
- | - | TRBJ2-7 | TRBV30 | CACPALQGRLGYEQYF | TGTGCCTGCCCAGCCCTACAGGGCCGTTTAGGTTACGAGCAGTACTTC
- | - | TRBJ2-5 | TRBV6-6 | CASSHTRPGVATGGSQETQYF | TGTGCCAGCAGTCATACTCGCCCGGGGGTGGCTACGGGGGGCTCTCAGGAGACCCAGTACTTC